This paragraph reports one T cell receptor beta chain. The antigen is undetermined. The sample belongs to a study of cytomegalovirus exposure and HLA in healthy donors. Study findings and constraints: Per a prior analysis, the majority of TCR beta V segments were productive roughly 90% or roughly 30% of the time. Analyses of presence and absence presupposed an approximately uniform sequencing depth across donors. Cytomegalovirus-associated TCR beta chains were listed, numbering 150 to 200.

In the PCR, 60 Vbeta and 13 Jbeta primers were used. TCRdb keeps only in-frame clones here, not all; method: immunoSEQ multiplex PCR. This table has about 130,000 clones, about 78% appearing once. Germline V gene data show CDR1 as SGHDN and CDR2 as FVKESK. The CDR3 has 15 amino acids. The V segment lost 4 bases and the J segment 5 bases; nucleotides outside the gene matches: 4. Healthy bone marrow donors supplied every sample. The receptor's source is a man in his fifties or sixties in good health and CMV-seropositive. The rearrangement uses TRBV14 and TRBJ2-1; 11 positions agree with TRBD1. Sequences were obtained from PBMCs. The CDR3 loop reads CASSPGTGGHNEQFF. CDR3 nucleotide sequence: TGTGCCAGCAGCCCCGGGACAGGGGGTCACAATGAGCAGTTCTTC.